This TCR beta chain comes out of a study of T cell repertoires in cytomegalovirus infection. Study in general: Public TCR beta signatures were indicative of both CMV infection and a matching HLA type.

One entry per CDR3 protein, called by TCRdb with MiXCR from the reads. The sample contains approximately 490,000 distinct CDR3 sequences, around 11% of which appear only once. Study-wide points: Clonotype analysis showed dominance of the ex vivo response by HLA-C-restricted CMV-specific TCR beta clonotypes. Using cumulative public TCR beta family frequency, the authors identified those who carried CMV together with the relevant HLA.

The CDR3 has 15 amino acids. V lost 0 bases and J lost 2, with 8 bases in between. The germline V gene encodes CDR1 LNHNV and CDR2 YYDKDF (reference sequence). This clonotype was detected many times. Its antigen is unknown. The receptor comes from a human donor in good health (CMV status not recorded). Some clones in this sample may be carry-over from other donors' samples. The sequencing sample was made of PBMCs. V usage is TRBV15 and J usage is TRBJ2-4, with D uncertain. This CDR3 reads CATSRDGYTKNIQYF. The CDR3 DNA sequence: TGTGCCACCAGCAGAGACGGCTATACCAAAAACATTCAGTACTTC.